The rows below give T cell receptor beta chains drawn from one sample of a study of T cell repertoires in cytomegalovirus infection. Via MiXCR, TCRdb re-called the reads, giving one row per CDR3 protein. Counted here are approximately 150,000 distinct CDR3 sequences, roughly 18% occurring once; the ten biggest clones make up around a sixth. Material for sequencing was CD8+ T cells from PBMCs. The source is a human donor in good health (CMV status not recorded). Some clones in this sample may be carry-over from other donors' samples. Both conserved end residues are part of each CDR3. A D gene is named only where the DNA matches it firmly. Only some rows state a clone size, as once, few, many or a class for expanded clones.

TRBV7-8	.	.	TRBJ1-1	TGTGCCAGCAGCCCTGCCGCGTCTGAAGCTTTCTTT	CASSPAASEAFF
TRBV10-3	.	TRBD1	TRBJ1-5	TGTGCCATCAGTGAAGGGGACAGGACTTATAGCAATCAGCCCCAGCATTTT	CAISEGDRTYSNQPQHF
TRBV20-1	few	TRBD2	TRBJ2-1	TGCAGTGCTAGAGATCTGTGGACTAGCGGGCCCAATGAGCAGTTCTTC	CSARDLWTSGPNEQFF
TRBV6-6	.	.	TRBJ2-7	TGTGCCAGCAGTGTCGGCCGGGGTTACGAGCAGTACTTC	CASSVGRGYEQYF
TRBV7-9	.	TRBD1	TRBJ1-2	TGTGCCAGCAGCCTCGCGGACAGGGAGTATGGCTACACCTTC	CASSLADREYGYTF
TRBV7-8	.	.	TRBJ1-1	TGTGCCAGCAGCCTAATCGGGTGGGGTGGGGGGACTGAAGCTTTCTTT	CASSLIGWGGGTEAFF
TRBV7-2	.	.	TRBJ2-3	TGTGCCAGCAGCCCGTCCTGGGGCGCCACAGATACGCAGTATTTT	CASSPSWGATDTQYF
TRBV6-1	few	.	TRBJ2-1	TGTGCCAGCAGTGATGACTGGAATGAGCAGTTCTTC	CASSDDWNEQFF
TRBV5-6	few	TRBD1	TRBJ1-5	TGTGCCAGCAGCCTTACTCGACAGGGGGGAACGAGCAATCAGCCCCAGCATTTT	CASSLTRQGGTSNQPQHF
TRBV7-3	.	.	TRBJ2-1	TGTGCCAGCAGCTTCGACCCATTGCTCAATGAGCAGTTCTTC	CASSFDPLLNEQFF
TRBV29-1	once	.	TRBJ2-1	TGCAGCGTCCCAGATTACAATGAGCAGTTCTTC	CSVPDYNEQFF
TRBV7-9	.	TRBD2	TRBJ2-1	TGTGCCAGTGGGGGGGGGTTCAATGAGCAGTTCTTC	CASGGGFNEQFF
TRBV7-9	many	TRBD2	TRBJ2-5	TGTGCCAGCAGCTACGGGACTAGCTTTAAGGGCAACCAGTACTTC	CASSYGTSFKGNQYF
TRBV12-3/TRBV12-4	.	.	TRBJ1-2	TGTGCCAGCAGTTTAAGTTTCCGGGGCGACGGCTATGGCTACACCTTC	CASSLSFRGDGYGYTF
TRBV12-3/TRBV12-4	.	.	TRBJ2-1	TGTGCCAGCACCGCTGAGTTTTCGGGGGCCTACAATGAGCAGTTCTTC	CASTAEFSGAYNEQFF
TRBV6-2/TRBV6-3	.	.	TRBJ1-5	TGTGCCCGCAGCGAAAGCAGCGACAGCAATCAGCCCCAGCATTTT	CARSESSDSNQPQHF
TRBV27	.	TRBD1	TRBJ2-7	TGTGCCAGCAGGACAGGGGTAAAGAGCTCCGAGCAGTACTTC	CASRTGVKSSEQYF
TRBV7-6	.	.	TRBJ2-5	TGTGCCAGTCTTCAGGGGTACCAAGAGACCCAGTACTTC	CASLQGYQETQYF
TRBV7-9	medium-sized	.	TRBJ2-1	TGTGCCAGCTCTGGTACCCTCTCGGCCCTTGAGCAGTTCTTC	CASSGTLSALEQFF
TRBV6-2/TRBV6-3	.	.	TRBJ2-7	TGTGCCAGCCGAGTGGCCTACGAGCAGTACTTC	CASRVAYEQYF
TRBV29-1	few	.	TRBJ2-7	TGCAGCGTTGAAGGATCCGGGCCCACCTACGAGCAGTACTTC	CSVEGSGPTYEQYF
TRBV7-2	.	.	TRBJ1-3	TGTGCCAGCAGCTACCAACCGACAGCTGGAAACACCATATATTTT	CASSYQPTAGNTIYF
TRBV5-1	.	.	TRBJ2-3	TGCGCCAGCAGCTTCTATACAGGGGAGGGCACAGATACGCAGTATTTT	CASSFYTGEGTDTQYF
TRBV7-8	few	TRBD2	TRBJ2-5	TGTGCCAGCAGCTTCCTTTACCGGGACTCGGGAGGAGAGACCCAGTACTTC	CASSFLYRDSGGETQYF
TRBV4-3	many	TRBD2	TRBJ2-7	TGCGCCAGCAGCCCCAAACTAGCGGAGACCTACGAGCAGTACTTC	CASSPKLAETYEQYF
TRBV11-2	few	TRBD2	TRBJ2-3	TGTGCCAGCAGCTCCCGACTAGCGGGAGATCCAGATACGCAGTATTTT	CASSSRLAGDPDTQYF
TRBV6-2/TRBV6-3	.	.	TRBJ2-3	TGTGCCAGCAGTTACTCCCGATGGGATACGCAGTATTTT	CASSYSRWDTQYF
TRBV2	.	.	TRBJ2-1	TGTGCCAGCGTACGAGCAAATGAGCAGTTCTTC	CASVRANEQFF
TRBV7-9	few	.	TRBJ1-1	TGTGCCAGCAGCTTAGCAGGGAGCCCTGAAGCTTTCTTT	CASSLAGSPEAFF
TRBV6-1	many	TRBD1	TRBJ1-5	TGTGCCAGCAGTGAAGCATCAGGACAGGGGAGTCAGCCCCAGCATTTT	CASSEASGQGSQPQHF
TRBV7-2	.	TRBD2	TRBJ2-7	TGTGCCAGCAGCTCTACCGGGACTAGCTACGACGAGCAGTACTTC	CASSSTGTSYDEQYF
TRBV14	few	.	TRBJ2-2	TGTGCCAGCAGCCAACGGACAGAAAACACCGGGGAGCTGTTTTTT	CASSQRTENTGELFF
TRBV7-3	.	.	TRBJ2-1	TGTGCCAGCAGTCCGTCGGGCGGGACAGCCTACAATGAGCAGTTCTTC	CASSPSGGTAYNEQFF
TRBV6-2/TRBV6-3	few	TRBD2	TRBJ2-5	TGTGCCAGCAGTTACCCCGGACTAGCGGGGCCTCAAGAGACCCAGTACTTC	CASSYPGLAGPQETQYF
TRBV20-1	few	.	TRBJ2-7	TGCAGTGCTAGAGTCCTAGGTGGCCACGAGCAGTACTTC	CSARVLGGHEQYF
TRBV10-3	.	.	TRBJ1-2	TGTGCCATCATGGTGAGGAGTGGTGGCTACACCTTC	CAIMVRSGGYTF
TRBV7-6	few	.	TRBJ2-7	TGTGCCAGCAGCTTATGGGAGAGCTACGAGCAGTACTTC	CASSLWESYEQYF
TRBV7-8	.	.	TRBJ1-1	TGTGCCAGCAGCTTAGTGGGGGGAAGGAACACTGAAGCTTTCTTT	CASSLVGGRNTEAFF
TRBV7-8	.	TRBD2	TRBJ2-1	TGTGCCAGCAGCTCGAGTGTAGAGCGGGGCTACAATGAGCAGTTCTTC	CASSSSVERGYNEQFF
TRBV7-2	many	TRBD1	TRBJ2-1	TGTGCCAGCAGCCCTTGGACAGGTTGGAACGACAATGAGCAGTTCTTC	CASSPWTGWNDNEQFF
TRBV29-1	few	.	TRBJ1-2	TGCAGCGTGCCTGGACAGCCGGGCTACACCTTC	CSVPGQPGYTF